The clone carrying this TCR beta chain was seen many times. Its antigen is unknown. These data come from a study of response to subunit inactivated influenza vaccine. TCRdb itself ran the RT-PCR reads through MiXCR, one entry per CDR3 protein. The table has hundreds of thousands of distinct CDR3 sequences, 11% seen once. Overall study results and limits: Authors suggested that a seasonal influenza vaccination recruits few new T cells each time.

This sample also appeared in a second study, on T cells expressing NK-cell markers. That report adds: cDNA encoding TCR beta was synthesized via 5'RACE template switching incorporating UMIs. Source material for TCR beta repertoires consisted of sorted CD3+CD56+NKG2C+, CD3+CD56+NKG2C- and CD3+CD56-NKG2C+ T cells. Topping the CD3+CD56-NKG2C+ fraction as well were these clonotypes, in several donors.

The material was PBMCs from blood, obtained on the day of vaccination. The sequence was collected from a man between 50 and 59 years old who received an inactivated influenza vaccine.

The CDR3 DNA is TGTGCCAGCAGGACAGGAGTTGAAAAACTGTTTTTT. Residues: CASRTGVEKLFF. V usage is TRBV12-3 or TRBV12-4 and J usage is TRBJ1-4, with TRBD1 as a possible D gene (6 bases). This CDR3 has 12 amino acids. Trimming pared 6 bases from V and 7 bases from J, leaving 9 bases between.